This T cell receptor (beta chain) was found in a study of T cell repertoires in aging, cancer and after chemotherapy. The V and J ends lost 4 bases and 6 bases, in that order; junction bases with no gene match: 14. The length of the CDR3 is 16 residues. Germline loops: CDR1 SGHTA, CDR2 FQGNSA. Peripheral blood genomic DNA, not sorted cells or RNA, was the template. A mixed TRB-A/B primer pool amplified rearranged TRB by multiplex touch-down PCR. TCRdb fed the multiplex PCR reads into MiXCR, producing one record per CDR3 protein. The sample holds some 1,700 distinct CDR3 sequences; 25% to 30% are singletons and the top ten take about 52%.

The chain uses TRBV7-2 and TRBJ1-2; 7 positions match TRBD1. The sequence derives from a human donor with a solid tumor. The sequenced material came from blood. CDR3 nucleotides: TGTGCCAGCAGCTCCCGGCGGGTAGGGGGCGCGGATGGCTACACCTTC. Amino acids: CASSSRRVGGADGYTF. Combining the CDR3 with reference TRBV7-2 and TRBJ1-2 gives the whole variable domain GAGVSQSPSNKVTEKGKDVELRCDPISGHTALYWYRQSLGQGLEFLIYFQGNSAPDKSGLPSDRFSAERTGGSVSTLTIQRTQQEDSAVYLCASSSRRVGGADGYTFGSGTRLTVV.